The next 25 T cell receptor beta chains were all read from a single sample in a study of PD-1 blockade in classical Hodgkin lymphoma. Relapses following autologous stem cell transplantation were seen in all patients, with brentuximab vedotin exposure varying. Profiled with immunoSEQ multiplex PCR; TCRdb holds only in-frame clones, not every one. The top ten hold over 2.5% of the sample, which has about 90,000 clones, around 90% seen once. The sequencing here drew on peripheral blood mononuclear cells (PBMCs), taken before the second cycle of nivolumab. The receptors originated from a human donor with classical Hodgkin lymphoma.

This chain connects TRBV18 to TRBJ1-3; D perhaps matches TRBD1 (5 bases). Trimming took off 0 bases at V and 0 bases at J, with 6 bases between the two ends. This CDR3 region has 15 residues. Germline assignment: CDR1 KGHSH and CDR2 LQKENI. CDR3 loop: CASSPPTDSGNTIYF. CDR3 DNA: TGTGCCAGCTCACCACCGACAGACTCTGGAAACACCATATATTTT.

The sample holds one count of this clone. The rearrangement links TRBV9 to TRBJ2-3; TRBD1 aligns across 12 bases. Germline CDR1 is SGDLS and CDR2 is YYNGEE. V trimming: 2 bases; J trimming: 9 bases; junction bases outside the gene matches: 10. The CDR3 covers 16 residues. CDR3 residues: CASSVGDRGHLLTQYF. CDR3 coding DNA: TGTGCCAGCAGCGTTGGGGACAGGGGGCATCTGTTGACGCAGTATTTT.

The chain joins TRBV6-1 to TRBJ1-2; 8 positions agree with TRBD1. CDR1 and CDR2 (germline): MNHNS, SASEGT. Germline trimming cut 4 bases from V and 2 bases from J; bases unmatched to any gene: 6. The CDR3 length is 15 residues. The CDR3 here is CASSGQGAGNYGYTF. The CDR3 DNA follows: TGTGCCAGCAGTGGGCAGGGGGCGGGGAACTATGGCTACACCTTC.

This clone was recorded once. This chain joins TRBV14 and TRBJ2-5; TRBD1 aligns across 8 bases. This CDR3 contains 15 residues. Germline V CDR1 and CDR2: SGHDN, FVKESK. With V trimmed by 2 bases and J by 4 bases, 6 bases remained unmatched. CDR3 residues: CASSQWTGIVETQYF. CDR3 in DNA: TGTGCCAGCAGCCAATGGACAGGGATTGTAGAGACCCAGTACTTC.

The chain has TRBV7-6 and TRBJ1-2; maybe TRBD1 (5 bases). Germline CDR1 reads SGHVS; CDR2 reads FNYEAQ. V lost 5 bases to trimming and J lost 7 bases, with 11 bases between them. The CDR3 consists of 12 residues. This chain's CDR3 is CASSRGSGGYTF. The CDR3 region has the DNA TGTGCCAGCAGCCGGGGGTCCGGTGGCTACACCTTC.

The chain joins TRBV2 to TRBJ2-1; the match to TRBD2 covers 8 bases. This CDR3 contains 14 residues. The junction had 3 bases not matched to a gene; V was cut back by 2 bases and J by 6 bases. CDR1 is SNHLY, CDR2 FYNNEI, per germline. The CDR3 loop is CASSESLAGNEQFF. The CDR3 coding sequence is TGTGCCAGCAGTGAAAGCCTAGCGGGCAATGAGCAGTTCTTC.

The genes are TRBV23-1 and TRBJ1-5; D not resolved. TRBV23-1 is classed as an ORF, of uncertain function. The CDR3 is 16 residues long. Trimming removed 8 bases from V and 0 bases from J, with 17 bases in between. The CDR3 DNA follows: TGCGCCAGCGATCAAAGAGAGCTGAATAGCAATCAGCCCCAGCATTTT. Translating gives CASDQRELNSNQPQHF.

The table lists this clone with a count of one. CDR3 coding DNA: TGTGCCAGCTCACCACCGGTTGGACGGGCGGGCGGGGAGCTGTTTTTT. Protein: CASSPPVGRAGGELFF. This rearrangement joins TRBV18 to TRBJ2-2; a possible D gene is TRBD2 (5 bases). The CDR3 loop spans 16 amino acids. Trimming removed 0 bases from V and 7 bases from J, with 15 bases in between. Germline-derived CDR1 and CDR2 are KGHSH and LQKENI.

In DNA form, the CDR3 reads TGTGCCAGCAGCTTAGCAGCGGGAGGGCACGACAATGAGCAGTTCTTC. It encodes CASSLAAGGHDNEQFF. This chain joins TRBV7-8 and TRBJ2-1, with TRBD2 matching 10 bases. The CDR3 has 16 residues. Germline values: CDR1 SGHVS, CDR2 FQNEAQ. The V gene end was trimmed by 0 bases and the J gene end by 5 bases; junction bases not matched to a gene: 4.

This rearrangement joins TRBV7-8 to TRBJ2-5; 7 positions match TRBD1. This CDR3 contains 16 residues. V gave up 1 base and J gave up 2 bases; unmatched junction bases: 7. Per the germline V gene, CDR1 is SGHVS and CDR2 is FQNEAQ. The CDR3 loop is CASSLGAGGPQETQYF. The CDR3 DNA sequence: TGTGCCAGCAGCTTAGGGGCAGGGGGTCCTCAAGAGACCCAGTACTTC. Together with reference TRBV7-8 and TRBJ2-5, the CDR3 gives the full variable domain: GAGVSQSPRYKVAKRGQDVALRCDPISGHVSLFWYQQALGQGPEFLTYFQNEAQLDKSGLPSDRFFAERPEGSVSTLKIQRTQQEDSAVYLCASSLGAGGPQETQYFGPGTRLLVL.

This clone was recorded once. V usage is TRBV5-4 and J usage is TRBJ1-2; maybe TRBD1 (5 bases). V was trimmed by 3 bases and J by 4 bases, leaving 10 bases between them. Germline V gene sequence: CDR1 SGHNT, CDR2 YYREEE (reference sequence). The CDR3 runs to 13 residues. This CDR3 is CASSSGRPYGYTF. CDR3 DNA sequence: TGTGCCAGCAGCTCGGGACGGCCCTATGGCTACACCTTC. Together with reference TRBV5-4 and TRBJ1-2, the CDR3 gives the full variable domain: ETGVTQSPTHLIKTRGQQVTLRCSSQSGHNTVSWYQQALGQGPQFIFQYYREEENGRGNFPPRFSGLQFPNYSSELNVNALELDDSALYLCASSSGRPYGYTFGSGTRLTVV.

This clone was counted a single time. This chain links TRBV30 with TRBJ2-2, with D possibly matching TRBD2 (5 bases). The CDR3 is 12 amino acids. CDR1 and CDR2 (germline): GTSNPN, SVGIG (reference sequence). With 8 bases removed from V and 1 base from J, the gap between germline ends came to 8 bases. CDR3 in amino acids: CAGRENTGELFF. CDR3 coding DNA: TGTGCCGGACGGGAGAACACCGGGGAGCTGTTTTTT. Using reference TRBV30 and TRBJ2-2 for the parts outside the CDR3, the full variable domain is SQTIHQWPATLVQPVGSPLSLECTVEGTSNPNLYWYRQAAGRGLQLLFYSVGIGQISSEVPQNLSASRPQDRQFILSSKKLLLSDSGFYLCAGRENTGELFFGEGSRLTVL.

The CDR3: CASSMGVRMNTEAFF. The DNA for the CDR3 is TGTGCCAGCAGCATGGGAGTACGTATGAACACTGAAGCTTTCTTT. V gene TRBV5-4 combines with J gene TRBJ1-1; D uncertain. The CDR3 runs 15 residues. The germline gives CDR1 SGHNT, CDR2 YYREEE (reference sequence). Trimming stripped 4 bases from V and 0 bases from J, with 13 bases between. The variable domain in full, completed from reference TRBV5-4 and TRBJ1-1, reads ETGVTQSPTHLIKTRGQQVTLRCSSQSGHNTVSWYQQALGQGPQFIFQYYREEENGRGNFPPRFSGLQFPNYSSELNVNALELDDSALYLCASSMGVRMNTEAFFGQGTRLTVV.

The V and J genes are TRBV4-2 and TRBJ2-5; D uncertain. The V gene's germline CDR1 is LGHNA and CDR2 YNFKEQ. The CDR3 is 12 amino acids. Between the trimmed V and J ends, which lost 0 bases and 3 bases, there was a span of 2 bases. CDR3 in amino acids: CASSQEKETQYF. CDR3 sequence (DNA): TGTGCCAGCAGCCAAGAGAAAGAGACCCAGTACTTC.

This rearrangement joins TRBV5-1 to TRBJ2-7; 11 positions agree with TRBD1. V shed 4 bases, J shed 4 bases, and the junction held 19 bases outside the gene matches. The CDR3 contains 19 residues. CDR1 is SGHRS and CDR2 is YFSETQ in the germline V gene. Written as DNA, the CDR3 is TGCGCCAGCAGCCCAGGGGGACAGGGGGTTACGCTTTTCATGTACGAGCAGTACTTC. As protein: CASSPGGQGVTLFMYEQYF. Supplemented by reference TRBV5-1 and TRBJ2-7, the full variable domain reads KAGVTQTPRYLIKTRGQQVTLSCSPISGHRSVSWYQQTPGQGLQFLFEYFSETQRNKGNFPGRFSGRQFSNSRSEMNVSTLELGDSALYLCASSPGGQGVTLFMYEQYFGPGTRLTVT.

The chain carries TRBV27 and TRBJ1-3; perhaps TRBD1 as D (6 bases). Trimming cost V 4 bases and J 4 bases, with 17 bases left between them. Germline V gives CDR1 MNHEY, CDR2 SMNVEV (reference sequence). The CDR3 contains 16 residues. The CDR3 spells CASSYRWQGYGNTIYF. CDR3 DNA: TGTGCCAGCAGTTACAGGTGGCAGGGGTACGGAAACACCATATATTTT.

The gene calls are TRBV7-2 and TRBJ1-5; 10 bases line up with TRBD1. This CDR3 is 15 amino acids long. After removal of 5 bases from V and 5 bases from J, the junction contained 6 bases not matched to a gene. Germline CDR1 is SGHTA and CDR2 is FQGNSA. The CDR3 reads CASSAGDRGYQPQHF. Here the CDR3 DNA reads TGTGCCAGCAGCGCCGGGGACAGGGGCTATCAGCCCCAGCATTTT. Full variable domain (missing parts from reference TRBV7-2 and TRBJ1-5): GAGVSQSPSNKVTEKGKDVELRCDPISGHTALYWYRQSLGQGLEFLIYFQGNSAPDKSGLPSDRFSAERTGGSVSTLTIQRTQQEDSAVYLCASSAGDRGYQPQHFGDGTRLSIL.

The V gene is TRBV19, the J gene TRBJ1-5, with a tentative D call TRBD1 (5 bases). The CDR3 spans 13 residues. V lost 5 bases and J lost 4, with 9 bases in between. The V gene's germline CDR1 is LNHDA and CDR2 SQIVND (reference sequence). In DNA form, the CDR3 reads TGTGCCAGTAGTCCCAGGGTGAATCAGCCCCAGCATTTT. Its protein is CASSPRVNQPQHF.

The chain links TRBV27 to TRBJ2-5; 9 bases agree with TRBD2. CDR1 is MNHEY and CDR2 is SMNVEV in the germline V gene (reference sequence). The CDR3 length is 18 residues. V lost 0 bases to trimming and J lost 0 bases; unmatched junction nucleotides: 8. CDR3 sequence reads: CASSLSVASGVYQETQYF. The CDR3 bases are TGTGCCAGCAGTTTATCGGTCGCTAGCGGGGTATACCAAGAGACCCAGTACTTC.

This chain's CDR3 is CASIGTGKNTEAFF. The CDR3 DNA sequence: TGTGCCAGCATCGGGACAGGGAAGAACACTGAAGCTTTCTTT. The V call is TRBV6-5, the J call TRBJ1-1; 9 nucleotides agree with TRBD1. The germline CDR1 and CDR2 sequences are MNHEY and SVGAGI. The trim removed 7 bases at V and 1 base at J, leaving 4 bases unmatched. This CDR3 spans 14 amino acids.

The chain links TRBV6-1 to TRBJ2-7; TRBD2 might be the D (6 bases). In germline, CDR1 is MNHNS, CDR2 SASEGT. This CDR3 has 14 amino acids. Deletions cut 2 bases from V and 1 base from J, with 9 bases between. CDR3 coding DNA: TGTGCCAGCAGTGAATGGGGGGAGTCCTACGAGCAGTACTTC. Translation: CASSEWGESYEQYF.

The CDR3 bases are TGTGCCAGCAGCCAAGATGGCAGGGGATGGTACGAGCAGTACTTC. Translating gives CASSQDGRGWYEQYF. This chain uses TRBV14 with TRBJ2-7; weak D call: TRBD1 (6 bases). Germline CDR1 reads SGHDN; CDR2 reads FVKESK. This CDR3 has 15 residues. The V end lost 0 bases, the J end lost 4 bases, and 13 bases lay between the germline ends.

This chain links TRBV7-2 with TRBJ2-2; the D gene is possibly TRBD2 (5 bases). The CDR3 is 15 residues long. In germline, CDR1 is SGHTA, CDR2 FQGNSA. Trimming removed 3 bases from V and 8 bases from J, with 16 bases in between. The CDR3 nucleotides are TGTGCCAGCAGCTTCACTGGACTTGGAGGAGGGGAGCTGTTTTTT. Its translation is CASSFTGLGGGELFF.

The chain links TRBV6-1 to TRBJ2-7, with D possibly matching TRBD2 (6 bases). There are 12 residues in the CDR3. Trimming removed 3 bases from V and 7 bases from J, with 10 bases in between. The germline CDR1 and CDR2 sequences are MNHNS and SASEGT. The CDR3 region has the DNA TGTGCCAGCAGTGAGCGTGCGGGGGAGCAGTACTTC. Its protein product is CASSERAGEQYF.

The V and J genes are TRBV27 and TRBJ2-3; the D call may be TRBD1 or TRBD2 (5 bases each). V lost 9 bases, J lost 3 bases, and 19 bases lay in between. The CDR3 has 15 residues. Germline lookup yields CDR1 MNHEY and CDR2 SMNVEV (reference sequence). The CDR3 coding sequence is TGTGCCAGACCTAAGCAGGGAAGAGGGACAGATACGCAGTATTTT. It specifies CARPKQGRGTDTQYF.